This T cell receptor beta chain was documented in a study of blood T cell repertoires in COVID-19. Germline-derived CDR1 and CDR2 are MNHNS and SASEGT. The CDR3 spans 15 residues. V lost 3 bases, J lost 1 base, and 2 bases stayed unmatched. Only in-frame clones appear in the TCRdb table, and some are missing; sequencing was by immunoSEQ multiplex PCR. Among about 480,000 clones listed, roughly 89% were seen once. Sequenced material: peripheral blood. The receptor was derived from a woman in her forties or fifties with COVID-19, enrolled during active disease. The chain couples TRBV6-1 to TRBJ1-1; 10 nucleotides line up with TRBD1. CDR3 nucleotide sequence: TGTGCCAGCAGTGATCGGACAGGGGGGAACACTGAAGCTTTCTTT. Encoded protein: CASSDRTGGNTEAFF.